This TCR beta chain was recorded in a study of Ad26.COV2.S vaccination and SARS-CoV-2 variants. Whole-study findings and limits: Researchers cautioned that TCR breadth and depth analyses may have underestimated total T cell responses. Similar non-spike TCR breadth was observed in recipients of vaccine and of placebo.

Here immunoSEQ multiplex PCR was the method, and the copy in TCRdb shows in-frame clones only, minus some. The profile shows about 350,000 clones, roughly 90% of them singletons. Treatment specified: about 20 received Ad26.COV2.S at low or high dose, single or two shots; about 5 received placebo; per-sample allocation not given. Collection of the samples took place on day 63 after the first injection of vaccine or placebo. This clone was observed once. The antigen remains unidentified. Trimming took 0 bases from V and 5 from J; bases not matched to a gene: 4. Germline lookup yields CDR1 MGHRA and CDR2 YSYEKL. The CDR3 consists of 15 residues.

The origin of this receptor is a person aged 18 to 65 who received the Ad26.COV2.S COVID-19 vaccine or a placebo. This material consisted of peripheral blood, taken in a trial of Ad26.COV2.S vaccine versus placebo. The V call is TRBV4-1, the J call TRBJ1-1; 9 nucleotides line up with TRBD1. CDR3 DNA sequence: TGCGCCAGCAGCCAAGATCAGGACAGGGGAACTGAAGCTTTCTTT. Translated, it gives CASSQDQDRGTEAFF.